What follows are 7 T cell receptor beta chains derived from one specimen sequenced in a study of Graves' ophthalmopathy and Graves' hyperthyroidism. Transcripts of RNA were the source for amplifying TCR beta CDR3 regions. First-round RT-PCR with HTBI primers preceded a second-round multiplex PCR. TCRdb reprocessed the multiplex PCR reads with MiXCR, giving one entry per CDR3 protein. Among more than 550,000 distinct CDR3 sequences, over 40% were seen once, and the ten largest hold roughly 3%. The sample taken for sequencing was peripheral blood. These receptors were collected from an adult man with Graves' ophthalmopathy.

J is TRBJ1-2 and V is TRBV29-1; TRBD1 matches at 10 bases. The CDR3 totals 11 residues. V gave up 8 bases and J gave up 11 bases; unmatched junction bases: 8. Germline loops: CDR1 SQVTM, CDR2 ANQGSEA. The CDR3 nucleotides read TGCAGCATACCGGGACAGGGGACATACACCTTC. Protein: CSIPGQGTYTF.

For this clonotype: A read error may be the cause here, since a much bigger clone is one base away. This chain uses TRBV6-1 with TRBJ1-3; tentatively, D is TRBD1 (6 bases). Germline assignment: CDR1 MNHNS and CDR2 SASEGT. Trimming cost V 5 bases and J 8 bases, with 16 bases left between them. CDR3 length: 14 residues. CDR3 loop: CASSYEQGSHTIYF. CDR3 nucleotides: TGTGCCAGCAGTTACGAACAGGGTTCGCACACCATATATTTT.

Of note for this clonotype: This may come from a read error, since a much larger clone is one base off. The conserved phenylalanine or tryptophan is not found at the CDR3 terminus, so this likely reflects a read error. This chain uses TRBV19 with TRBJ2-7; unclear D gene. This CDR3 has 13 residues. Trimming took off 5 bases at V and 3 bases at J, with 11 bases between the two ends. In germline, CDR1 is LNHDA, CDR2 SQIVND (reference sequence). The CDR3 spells CASSPKWGYEQYL. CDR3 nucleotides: TGTGCCAGTAGTCCGAAATGGGGCTACGAGCAGTACCTC.

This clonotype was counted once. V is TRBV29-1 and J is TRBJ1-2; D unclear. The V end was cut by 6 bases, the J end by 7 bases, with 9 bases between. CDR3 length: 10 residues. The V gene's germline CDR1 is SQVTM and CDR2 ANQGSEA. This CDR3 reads CSVYSGGYTF. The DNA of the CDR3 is TGCAGCGTCTATTCAGGTGGCTACACCTTC.

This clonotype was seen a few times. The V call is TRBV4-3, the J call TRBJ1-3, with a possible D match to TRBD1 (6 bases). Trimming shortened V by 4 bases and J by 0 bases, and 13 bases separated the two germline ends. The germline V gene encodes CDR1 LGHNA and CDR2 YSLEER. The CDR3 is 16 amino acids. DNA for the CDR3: TGCGCCAGCAGCCGCCAAACAGGGCCCTCTGGAAACACCATATATTTT. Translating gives CASSRQTGPSGNTIYF.

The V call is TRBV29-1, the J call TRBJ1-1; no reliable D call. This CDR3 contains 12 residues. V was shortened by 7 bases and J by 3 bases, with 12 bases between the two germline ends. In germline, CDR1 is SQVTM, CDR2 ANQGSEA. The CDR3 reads CSASGWDTEAFF. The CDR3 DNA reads TGCAGCGCCTCGGGGTGGGACACTGAAGCTTTCTTT.

The CDR3 is CASSSRAQRTQYF. CDR3 DNA sequence: TGTGCCAGCAGTTCCCGGGCGCAACGGACCCAGTACTTC. The chain links TRBV12-3 or TRBV12-4 to TRBJ2-5; D gene unclear. V lost 4 bases to trimming and J lost 7 bases, with 13 bases between them. The CDR3 sequence is 13 residues long.